Below, 5 T cell receptor beta chains from the same sample are listed, as sequenced in a study of cytomegalovirus exposure and HLA in healthy donors. Primers included in the PCR were 60 Vbeta and 13 Jbeta primers. Clones were read by immunoSEQ multiplex PCR, and TCRdb kept only the in-frame ones, dropping some. This sample yields some 160,000 clones, of which about 72% are seen a single time; approximately 1.5% belongs to the top ten. Sequencing used PBMCs. These receptors originate from a male donor in good health and CMV-seronegative.

This clone showed up just a few times. Written as DNA, the CDR3 is TGTGCCAGCAGCCGGGACAGTGTCTTATTCAGGCCCCTCCACTTT. Protein sequence: CASSRDSVLFRPLHF. The chain recombines TRBV6-5 with TRBJ1-6, with 7 bases that match TRBD1. CDR3 length: 15 residues. Trimming took 6 bases from V and 13 from J; bases not matched to a gene: 15. The V gene's germline CDR1 is MNHEY and CDR2 SVGAGI.

The chain employs TRBV6-6 and TRBJ2-7; D is perhaps TRBD1 (6 bases). In germline, CDR1 is MNHNY, CDR2 SVGAGI (reference sequence). The CDR3 length is 14 residues. V was trimmed by 0 bases and J by 2 bases, leaving 8 bases between them. The CDR3 sequence is CASSYSGTTYEQYF. CDR3 in DNA: TGTGCCAGCAGTTACTCCGGGACAACCTACGAGCAGTACTTC.

The chain combines TRBV27 with TRBJ2-6, with a weak D call TRBD2 (6 bases). V was pared by 2 bases and J by 0 bases, with 11 bases between. The CDR3 loop spans 17 amino acids. CDR1 MNHEY and CDR2 SMNVEV come from the germline V gene (reference sequence). CDR3 sequence: CASSLQVAVSGANVLTF. CDR3 bases: TGTGCCAGCAGTTTACAGGTAGCGGTCTCTGGGGCCAACGTCCTGACTTTC. The whole variable domain, remainder taken from reference TRBV27 and TRBJ2-6, is EAQVTQNPRYLITVTGKKLTVTCSQNMNHEYMSWYRQDPGLGLRQIYYSMNVEVTDKGDVPEGYKVSRKEKRNFPLILESPSPNQTSLYFCASSLQVAVSGANVLTFGAGSRLTVL.

About this clone itself: The sample has other DNA sequences that encode this CDR3 too. This sequence joins TRBV18 and TRBJ1-5, with TRBD1 as a possible D gene (5 bases). V lost 3 bases and J 5 bases, leaving 14 bases between the germline ends. Germline values: CDR1 KGHSH, CDR2 LQKENI. CDR3 length: 15 residues. CDR3 amino acids: CASSPQAGNYQPQHF. The CDR3 bases are TGTGCCAGCTCACCTCAGGCAGGGAACTATCAGCCCCAGCATTTT.

This chain uses TRBV28 with TRBJ2-2; 14 bases fit TRBD2. The trim removed 6 bases at V and 0 bases at J, leaving 3 bases unmatched. From germline, CDR1 is MDHEN and CDR2 SYDVKM. There are 17 residues in the CDR3. CDR3 nucleotides: TGTGCCAGCAGGTGGACTAGCGGGAGGCCGAACACCGGGGAGCTGTTTTTT. Translated: CASRWTSGRPNTGELFF. The complete variable domain, with remaining parts taken from reference TRBV28 and TRBJ2-2, reads DVKVTQSSRYLVKRTGEKVFLECVQDMDHENMFWYRQDPGLGLRLIYFSYDVKMKEKGDIPEGYSVSREKKERFSLILESASTNQTSMYLCASRWTSGRPNTGELFFGEGSRLTVL.